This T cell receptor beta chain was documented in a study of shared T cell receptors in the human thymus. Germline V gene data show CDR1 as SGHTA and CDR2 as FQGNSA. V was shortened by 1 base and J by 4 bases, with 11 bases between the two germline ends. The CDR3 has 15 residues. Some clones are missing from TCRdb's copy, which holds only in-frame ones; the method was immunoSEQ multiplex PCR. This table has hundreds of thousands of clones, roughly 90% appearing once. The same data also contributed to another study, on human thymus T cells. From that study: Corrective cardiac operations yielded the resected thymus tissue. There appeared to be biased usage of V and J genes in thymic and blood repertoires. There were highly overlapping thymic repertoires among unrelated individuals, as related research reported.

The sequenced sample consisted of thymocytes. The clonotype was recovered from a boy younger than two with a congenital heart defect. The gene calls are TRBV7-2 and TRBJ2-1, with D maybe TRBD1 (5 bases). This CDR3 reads CASSLGPPGYNEQFF. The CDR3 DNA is TGTGCCAGCAGCTTAGGACCACCAGGGTACAATGAGCAGTTCTTC.